Here is one TCR beta chain with its context. What it binds is not known. This record belongs to a study of identifying expanded T cells in peripheral blood. Using immunoSEQ multiplex PCR, the repertoire was profiled, and TCRdb retains in-frame clones only, with some absent. The table has fewer than 80,000 clones, about 85% seen once. Trimming pared 8 bases from V and 3 bases from J, leaving 10 bases between. In germline, CDR1 is SGHVS, CDR2 FNYEAQ. The CDR3 covers 13 residues. Study results and limitations: Differentially abundant clones: around 1.2 between replicates, 16.4 at 2 to 3 weeks, 19 to 20 at four. Variance in clone template counts between roughly 2-week samples significantly increased with total template count across all healthy donors.

This receptor was identified in a person between 18 and 70 years old in good health. This chain joins TRBV7-6 and TRBJ2-2; D perhaps matches TRBD2 (6 bases). The specimen sequenced was blood. The CDR3: CASGGKDTGELFF. The CDR3 DNA follows: TGTGCCAGCGGCGGGAAGGACACCGGGGAGCTGTTTTTT.